This is a list of T cell receptor beta chains from one sample in a study of T cell clonotyping in hematopoietic cell transplantation. Method: immunoSEQ multiplex PCR; TCRdb's copy keeps in-frame clones and lacks some. The table records approximately 14,000 clones, around 86% of them present only once. Sequenced here: PBMCs, sampled 100 days after allogeneic stem cell transplant. These TCRs come from a male patient in his fifties or sixties who had an allogeneic stem cell transplant from an unrelated donor, so T cells may come from the graft donor. Some clones in this sample may be carry-over from other donors' samples. Each CDR3 is given with its conserved first and last residue. D genes are given only for firm matches. Size values are once, few and many counts, or a class for expanded clones, and some rows have none.

V	J	size	D	DNA	CDR3
TRBV27	TRBJ1-1	few	-	TGTGCCAGCAGTTCCCCCTATGGGGGCACCGGAGTCACTGAAGCTTTCTTT	CASSSPYGGTGVTEAFF
TRBV19	TRBJ1-3	few	-	TGTGCCAGTAGGTCGCAAACGGGGGGAAACACCATATATTTT	CASRSQTGGNTIYF
TRBV5-1	TRBJ2-6	-	-	TGCGCCAGCAGCTTCGACGGTTACTCTGGGGCCAACGTCCTGACTTTC	CASSFDGYSGANVLTF
TRBV29-1	TRBJ1-1	once	-	TGCAGCGTTAGGGAGGATTTGAACACTGAAGCTTTCTTT	CSVREDLNTEAFF
TRBV25-1	TRBJ2-5	once	-	TGTGCCAGCAGTGTTACATGGGGAGAGACCCAGTACTTC	CASSVTWGETQYF
TRBV7-3	TRBJ2-7	-	-	TGTGCCAGCAGCGACGGCAGCGAGCAGTACTTC	CASSDGSEQYF
TRBV5-1	TRBJ2-7	-	-	TGCGCCAGCAGCTTGGAGGCAGGGCGGACCTACGAGCAGTACTTC	CASSLEAGRTYEQYF
TRBV29-1	TRBJ2-1	-	-	TGCAGCGTTGAACTGGGACATATCTCCTACAATGAGCAGTTCTTC	CSVELGHISYNEQFF
TRBV2	TRBJ1-5	-	TRBD1	TGTGCCAGCAGTGAACGGGACAGGCGACAGCATTTT	CASSERDRRQHF
TRBV27	TRBJ1-5	-	TRBD1	TGTGCCAGCAGCACAGGGGAACGGGAGCCCCAGCATTTT	CASSTGEREPQHF
TRBV19	TRBJ1-5	-	-	TGTGCCAGTAGTACCTCCAGGGACCAGCCCCAGCATTTT	CASSTSRDQPQHF
TRBV10-2	TRBJ2-2	few	TRBD2	TGCGCCAGCGGTAGAGAACTAGCGGCCCCCGGGGAGCTGTTTTTT	CASGRELAAPGELFF
TRBV29-1	TRBJ1-4	-	TRBD1	TGCAGCGTTCTCGGGACAGGGGAACCTTCAACTAATGAAAAACTGTTTTTT	CSVLGTGEPSTNEKLFF
TRBV6-5	TRBJ1-3	-	TRBD1	TGTGCCAGCAGGACAGGGGACTCTGGAAACACCATATATTTT	CASRTGDSGNTIYF
TRBV6-6	TRBJ2-1	-	-	TGTGCCAGCTTTCCGGGATACAGTGAGCAGTTCTTC	CASFPGYSEQFF
TRBV9	TRBJ1-2	few	-	TGTGCCAGCAGCAGCTACGAGGTTTGGGACTACACCTTC	CASSSYEVWDYTF
TRBV4-2	TRBJ2-7	-	TRBD2	TGTGCCAGCAGCCAAGACGGGACTAGCGTCTACGAGCAGTACTTC	CASSQDGTSVYEQYF
TRBV6-5	TRBJ2-7	-	-	TGTGCCAGCAGGGCGGGATTTAACTACGAGCAGTACTTC	CASRAGFNYEQYF
TRBV2	TRBJ2-2	-	-	TGTGCCAGCAGTGGGGGTGGTACCGGGGAGCTGTTTTTT	CASSGGGTGELFF
TRBV5-6	TRBJ1-1	-	TRBD1	TGTGCCAGCAGCCGGGGGACAGCGAACACTGAAGCTTTCTTT	CASSRGTANTEAFF
TRBV5-5	TRBJ1-1	-	-	TGTGCCAGCAGCTTTCAGGGGAACACTGAAGCTTTCTTT	CASSFQGNTEAFF
TRBV30	TRBJ2-2	-	-	TGTGCCTGGAGACGGCTCCTGAACACCGGGGAGCTGTTTTTT	CAWRRLLNTGELFF
TRBV6-5	TRBJ2-7	-	TRBD1	TGTGCCAGCAGTTACTACAGGGGGCCCTCCTACGAGCAGTACTTC	CASSYYRGPSYEQYF
TRBV29-1	TRBJ1-1	-	TRBD1	TGCAGCGTTGAAGCCCGACAGGGGGCGTCTGAAGCTTTCTTT	CSVEARQGASEAFF
TRBV7-9	TRBJ2-3	-	-	TGTGCCAGCTCTATGCGGAACAAGGAAGATACGCAGTATTTT	CASSMRNKEDTQYF
TRBV11-3	TRBJ2-3	-	TRBD2	TGTGCCAGCAGCCCGGGACTAGCGGGAGACATGGGCACAGATACGCAGTATTTT	CASSPGLAGDMGTDTQYF
TRBV19	TRBJ1-5	-	TRBD1	TGTGCCAGTGGCAAACCGGGACAGGGTTTTAATCAGCCCCAGCATTTT	CASGKPGQGFNQPQHF
TRBV5-1	TRBJ2-3	-	TRBD1	TGCGCCAGCAGCCCGGGACAGGGGGCTGGCACAGATACGCAGTATTTT	CASSPGQGAGTDTQYF
TRBV7-9	TRBJ2-1	-	TRBD2	TGTGCCAGCAGCTCCCGGACTAGCGGGCTTTACAATGAGCAGTTCTTC	CASSSRTSGLYNEQFF
TRBV16	TRBJ2-7	-	-	TGTGCCAGCAGCCACCGTGTCCCGAGGGCAGCGCACTCCTACGAGCAGTACTTC	CASSHRVPRAAHSYEQYF
TRBV4-1	TRBJ2-1	-	TRBD1	TGCGCCAGCAGCCCTAAACCGGGACAGCCAGACAATGAGCAGTTCTTC	CASSPKPGQPDNEQFF
TRBV7-2	TRBJ1-2	once	-	TGTGCCAGCAGCCCCCAACATAGGAGGGGCGCGGGGGGCTACACCTTC	CASSPQHRRGAGGYTF
TRBV11-2	TRBJ2-5	-	TRBD1	TGTGCCAGCAGCTTAGCCCTGGGACAGACCCAAGAGACCCAGTACTTC	CASSLALGQTQETQYF
TRBV7-6	TRBJ1-5	-	-	TGTGCCAGCAGCTTAGGGCGTTTAGATCAGCCCCAGCATTTT	CASSLGRLDQPQHF
TRBV10-3	TRBJ2-7	-	-	TGTGCCATCAGTGAGCCCGGGTTCGAGCAGTACTTC	CAISEPGFEQYF
TRBV5-4	TRBJ1-1	few	-	TGTGCCAGCAGCTTAGACGGCGAAGCTTTCTTT	CASSLDGEAFF
TRBV6-6	TRBJ1-5	-	-	TGTGCCAGCAGTCTGGACAATCAGCCCCAGCATTTT	CASSLDNQPQHF
TRBV10-3	TRBJ2-3	-	-	TGTGCCATCAGTGGCCAATACCCTGGCCAACGCTTTGCTCTTAGCACAGATACGCAGTATTTT	CAISGQYPGQRFALSTDTQYF
TRBV5-1	TRBJ1-1	-	-	TGCGCCAGCAGCGAAATGCCTGGGGGGGAGGGAAACACTGAAGCTTTCTTT	CASSEMPGGEGNTEAFF
TRBV10-3	TRBJ2-3	-	TRBD2	TGTGCCATCAGTCGACAAGTAGCGGGCTCTAGCACAGATACGCAGTATTTT	CAISRQVAGSSTDTQYF
TRBV27	TRBJ2-1	-	TRBD2	TGTGCCAGCAGTATACTAGCGGGAAACTATGAGCAGTTCTTC	CASSILAGNYEQFF
TRBV27	TRBJ1-1	-	TRBD1	TGTGCCAGCAGTCCCACCGGGACAGGGGCTGAAGCTTTCTTT	CASSPTGTGAEAFF
TRBV9	TRBJ2-3	-	-	TGTGCCAGCAGCGTTACCGGGGTTCAGTATTTT	CASSVTGVQYF
TRBV10-3	TRBJ1-5	-	-	TGTGCCAGTTGTCTGGAGAAATCTCAGCCCCAGCATTTT	CASCLEKSQPQHF
TRBV25-1	TRBJ1-2	few	-	TGTGCCAGCAGTGAAGGACAGTACTATGGCTACACCTTC	CASSEGQYYGYTF
TRBV5-1	TRBJ1-1	-	-	TGCGCCAGCAGCTTCGGGACGGATGAAGCTTTCTTT	CASSFGTDEAFF
TRBV6-5	TRBJ1-6	few	-	TGTGCCAGCAGCCCCCGGAGGGGTTCACCCCTCCACTTT	CASSPRRGSPLHF
TRBV28	TRBJ2-7	-	TRBD1	TGTGCCAGCAGGCAGACAGGGTCCTACGAGCAGTACTTC	CASRQTGSYEQYF
TRBV28	TRBJ2-1	-	-	TGTGCCAGCAGTTTATGGGGTGGGGGGCGCAGAATCAATGAGCAGTTCTTC	CASSLWGGGRRINEQFF
TRBV28	TRBJ1-1	-	-	TGTGCCAGCACCTTGGGGGTGACGAACACTGAAGCTTTCTTT	CASTLGVTNTEAFF
TRBV11-2	TRBJ2-1	-	-	TGTGCCAGCAGCAACCCCAGGGGAGCCAATGAGCAGTTCTTC	CASSNPRGANEQFF
TRBV5-6	TRBJ2-2	-	-	TGTGCCAGCAGTGGGACCCCCGGTTGGACCGGGGAGCTGTTTTTT	CASSGTPGWTGELFF
TRBV30	TRBJ1-2	-	-	TGTGCCTGGACTTACGGGGGGGCCTATGGCTACACCTTC	CAWTYGGAYGYTF
TRBV13	TRBJ1-1	-	-	TGTGCCAGCAGCTTCACAGGGATGAACACTGAAGCTTTCTTT	CASSFTGMNTEAFF